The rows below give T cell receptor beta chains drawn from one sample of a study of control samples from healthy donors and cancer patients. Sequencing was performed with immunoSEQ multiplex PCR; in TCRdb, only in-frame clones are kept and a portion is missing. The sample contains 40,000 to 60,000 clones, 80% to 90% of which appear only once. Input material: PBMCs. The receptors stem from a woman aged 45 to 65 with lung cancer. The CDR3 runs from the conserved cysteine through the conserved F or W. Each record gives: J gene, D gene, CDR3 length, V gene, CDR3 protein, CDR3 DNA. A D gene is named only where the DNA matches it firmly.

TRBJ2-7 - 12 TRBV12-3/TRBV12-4 CASSVGNYEQYF TGTGCCAGTTCGGTGGGAAACTACGAGCAGTACTTC
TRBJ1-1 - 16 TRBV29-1 CSVELTGVIEDTEAFF TGCAGCGTTGAATTGACAGGCGTGATTGAGGACACTGAAGCTTTCTTT
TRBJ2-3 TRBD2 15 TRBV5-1 CASRSRTSGGDTQYF TGCGCCAGCAGATCCCGGACTAGCGGGGGTGATACGCAGTATTTT
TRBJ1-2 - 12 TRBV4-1 CASSQGIYGYTF TGCGCCAGCAGCCAAGGAATCTATGGCTACACCTTC
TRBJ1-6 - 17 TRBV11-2 CASSSGDWSTRNSPLHF TGTGCCAGCAGCTCAGGGGATTGGTCTACTCGGAATTCACCCCTCCACTTT
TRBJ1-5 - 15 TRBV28 CASSLNKYGNQPQHF TGTGCCAGCAGTTTGAATAAATATGGGAATCAGCCCCAGCATTTT
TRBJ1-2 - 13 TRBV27 CASSLSESGGYTF TGTGCCAGCAGTTTATCGGAGTCGGGTGGCTACACCTTC
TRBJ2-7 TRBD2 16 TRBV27 CASSFSRLAGSYEQYF TGTGCCAGCAGTTTTTCTCGACTAGCGGGGTCATACGAGCAGTACTTC
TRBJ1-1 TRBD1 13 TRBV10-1 CASTRTGNTEAFF TGCGCCAGCACCAGGACAGGAAACACTGAAGCTTTCTTT
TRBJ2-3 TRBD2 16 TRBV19 CASTREGGFITDTQYF TGTGCCAGTACGCGGGAGGGGGGCTTCATCACAGATACGCAGTATTTT